What follows are 6 T cell receptor beta chains derived from one specimen sequenced in a study of blood T cell repertoires in COVID-19. Method: immunoSEQ multiplex PCR; TCRdb's copy keeps in-frame clones and lacks some. The repertoire includes 90,000 to 150,000 clones, 85% to 90% of them detected once, and about 18% sits in the top ten. Sequenced input: peripheral blood. The receptor set was obtained from a human donor with acute or convalescent COVID-19. The donor label of this sample is uncertain.

V is TRBV6-6 and J is TRBJ1-5, with D possibly TRBD1 on 5 matching bases. The CDR3 runs to 16 residues. Germline values: CDR1 MNHNY, CDR2 SVGAGI (reference sequence). The ends were cut back, 4 bases at V and 3 bases at J, with 16 bases in the middle. As DNA, the CDR3 is TGTGCCAGCAGTTCACGGACAAACCTTCCCAATCAGCCCCAGCATTTT. It codes for CASSSRTNLPNQPQHF.

This sequence joins TRBV28 and TRBJ2-5; 7 nucleotides line up with TRBD1. Per the germline V gene, CDR1 is MDHEN and CDR2 is SYDVKM. This CDR3 spans 14 amino acids. J gave up 1 base and V 8 bases, and 7 bases lay outside the gene matches. CDR3 region: CASCLGTVQETQYF. In DNA, the CDR3 is TGTGCCAGCTGCCTAGGGACAGTCCAAGAGACCCAGTACTTC. The whole variable domain, filled in from reference TRBV28 and TRBJ2-5, reads DVKVTQSSRYLVKRTGEKVFLECVQDMDHENMFWYRQDPGLGLRLIYFSYDVKMKEKGDIPEGYSVSREKKERFSLILESASTNQTSMYLCASCLGTVQETQYFGPGTRLLVL.

The chain carries TRBV10-3 and TRBJ1-1; D is perhaps TRBD1 (6 bases). CDR1 is ENHRY, CDR2 SYGVKD, per germline. Trimming took off 8 bases at V and 3 bases at J, with 16 bases between the two ends. This CDR3 is 14 amino acids long. CDR3 bases: TGTGCCATCCAGTCAACAGGGTTGGACACTGAAGCTTTCTTT. This translates into CAIQSTGLDTEAFF.

The V and J genes are TRBV5-1 and TRBJ2-5; TRBD2 agrees at 11 bases. Germline lookup yields CDR1 SGHRS and CDR2 YFSETQ. V shed 0 bases and J 5 bases; nucleotides not matched to a gene: 6. The length of the CDR3 is 16 residues. As DNA, the CDR3 is TGCGCCAGCAGCTTGGGACTAGCGGGATTAGGGGAGACCCAGTACTTC. Translation: CASSLGLAGLGETQYF.

This clone is a singleton in its sample. The chain is built from TRBV6-5 and TRBJ1-2; D is possibly TRBD1 (5 bases). V lost 0 bases, J lost 8 bases, and 16 bases lay in between. The CDR3 consists of 15 residues. Germline lookup yields CDR1 MNHEY and CDR2 SVGAGI. The DNA of the CDR3 is TGTGCCAGCAGTTACTCGATAGGGAGGGGAGAAGGCTACACCTTC. Encoded protein: CASSYSIGRGEGYTF.

Written as DNA, the CDR3 is TGTGCCAGCAGCTCCCAGAGGACAGGGTTGGTCGGGTCACCCCTCCACTTT. It translates to CASSSQRTGLVGSPLHF. This chain links TRBV21-1 with TRBJ1-6; the D call in the table, TRBD1, was not verified against the DNA. TRBV21-1 is classified as a pseudogene. The CDR3 is 17 residues long.